What follows are 2 T cell receptor beta chains derived from one specimen sequenced in a study of blood T cell repertoires in COVID-19 (dated by TCRdb to 2020 to 2022). Library creation used the immunoSEQ multiplex PCR assay. What TCRdb holds here is the immuneACCESS table cut down to in-frame rearrangements. Part of the clones is not present; checked against another copy, under half of the missing clones reflect an unresolved V gene, and the others are unexplained. This sample is represented by a few hundred thousand clones; more than 75% of them were singletons. Jointly, the top ten make up 1.8% of the sample. Sequenced material: PBMCs or T cells enriched from blood (not recorded which). These receptors originate from a woman between 40 and 50 years old who had recovered from COVID-19.

The chain carries TRBV2 and TRBJ2-1, with 10 bases fitting TRBD2. V lost 3 bases to trimming and J lost 9 bases; unmatched junction nucleotides: 17. Germline V gene data show CDR1 as SNHLY and CDR2 as FYNNEI. The CDR3 spans 18 residues. This CDR3 reads CASSDSLGGLAELGEQFF. CDR3 nucleotide sequence: TGTGCCAGCAGTGACTCCCTCGGAGGACTAGCGGAACTTGGTGAGCAGTTCTTC.

This clone showed up just once. V is TRBV13 and J is TRBJ1-1; TRBD1 might be the D (5 bases). The germline CDR1 and CDR2 sequences are PRHDT and FYEKMQ (reference sequence). V lost 5 bases, J lost 1 base, and 11 bases lay in between. The CDR3 runs 14 residues. CDR3 DNA: TGTGCCAGCAGCCACGTTGACAGGAACACTGAAGCTTTCTTT. It specifies CASSHVDRNTEAFF. The full variable domain, with the rest looked up from reference TRBV13 and TRBJ1-1, is AAGVIQSPRHLIKEKRETATLKCYPIPRHDTVYWYQQGPGQDPQFLISFYEKMQSDKGSIPDRFSAQQFSDYHSELNMSSLELGDSALYFCASSHVDRNTEAFFGQGTRLTVV.